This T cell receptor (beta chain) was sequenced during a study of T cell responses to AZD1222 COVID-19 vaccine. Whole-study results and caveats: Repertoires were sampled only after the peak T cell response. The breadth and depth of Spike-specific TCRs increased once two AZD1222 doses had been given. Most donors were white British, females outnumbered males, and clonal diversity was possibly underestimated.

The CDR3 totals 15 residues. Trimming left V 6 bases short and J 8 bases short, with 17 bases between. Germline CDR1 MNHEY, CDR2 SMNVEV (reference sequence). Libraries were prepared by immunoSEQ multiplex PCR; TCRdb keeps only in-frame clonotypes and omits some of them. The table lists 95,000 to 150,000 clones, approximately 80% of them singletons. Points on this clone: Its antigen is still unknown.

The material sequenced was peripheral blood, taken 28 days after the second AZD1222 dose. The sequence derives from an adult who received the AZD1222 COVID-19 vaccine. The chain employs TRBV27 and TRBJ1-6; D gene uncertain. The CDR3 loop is CASSLRPTLYSPLHF. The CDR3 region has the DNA TGTGCCAGCAGCCTCCGACCGACCCTCTATTCACCCCTCCACTTT.